Below are 29 T cell receptor beta chains sequenced from a single sample in a study of blood T cell repertoires in COVID-19. Generated by immunoSEQ multiplex PCR, the TCRdb table keeps only in-frame clones and is missing some. The sample yields around 230,000 clones, 80% to 85% seen once. The sequenced sample consisted of peripheral blood. These receptors were collected from a woman aged 60-75 years with active or convalescent COVID-19.

In this sample, this clone turned up a few times. This chain joins TRBV30 and TRBJ1-6, with D unresolved. The CDR3 has 15 amino acids. Trimming cost V 1 base and J 3 bases, with 10 bases left between them. Germline assignment: CDR1 GTSNPN and CDR2 SVGIG (reference sequence). CDR3 in DNA: TGTGCCTGGAGTGGTGGGCAGATCTATAATTCACCCCTCCACTTT. Protein: CAWSGGQIYNSPLHF.

This clone has just a few counts. V and J are TRBV7-2 and TRBJ1-5; possibly TRBD1 for D (5 bases). V lost 3 bases and J 1 base, leaving 19 bases between the germline ends. Germline CDR1 SGHTA, CDR2 FQGNSA. The length of the CDR3 is 18 residues. CDR3 nucleotide sequence: TGTGCCAGCAGCTTTAGGGCCCTAGGCGGGGCAAGCAATCAGCCCCAGCATTTT. It specifies CASSFRALGGASNQPQHF. Full variable domain (rest looked up from reference TRBV7-2 and TRBJ1-5): GAGVSQSPSNKVTEKGKDVELRCDPISGHTALYWYRQSLGQGLEFLIYFQGNSAPDKSGLPSDRFSAERTGGSVSTLTIQRTQQEDSAVYLCASSFRALGGASNQPQHFGDGTRLSIL.

This clone was observed many times. This chain joins TRBV5-6 and TRBJ2-7; 7 bases are shared with TRBD1. After removal of 3 bases from V and 4 bases from J, the junction contained 4 bases not matched to a gene. This CDR3 has 13 amino acids. Germline CDR1 is SGHDT and CDR2 is YYEEEE. The CDR3 protein is CASSYGQVYEQYF. CDR3 coding DNA: TGTGCCAGCAGCTACGGACAGGTATACGAGCAGTACTTC.

This chain joins TRBV19 and TRBJ2-7; TRBD1 is a possible D gene (6 bases). The germline V and J ends were trimmed by 10 bases and 2 bases, with 18 bases remaining between them. Germline V gene lookup returns CDR1 LNHDA and CDR2 SQIVND (reference sequence). The CDR3 covers 14 residues. The CDR3 DNA is TGTGCCACCACCTCCCCGACAGGAACCTACGAGCAGTACTTC. It translates to CATTSPTGTYEQYF. The full variable domain, with the rest looked up from reference TRBV19 and TRBJ2-7, is DGGITQSPKYLFRKEGQNVTLSCEQNLNHDAMYWYRQDPGQGLRLIYYSQIVNDFQKGDIAEGYSVSREKKESFPLTVTSAQKNPTAFYLCATTSPTGTYEQYFGPGTRLTVT.

V and J are TRBV12-5 and TRBJ2-7, with D possibly being TRBD2 (5 bases). CDR3 size: 17 residues. Trimming removed 6 bases from V and 2 bases from J, with 23 bases in between. Per the germline V gene, CDR1 is LGHNT and CDR2 is FRNRAP. The CDR3 bases are TGTGCTAGTGGATACCTCGGACTGACCGACCGGGCCTACGAGCAGTACTTC. Its protein product is CASGYLGLTDRAYEQYF.

The chain joins TRBV2 to TRBJ2-1, with 12 bases fitting TRBD2. V shed 9 bases, J shed 4 bases, and the junction held 4 bases outside the gene matches. The germline V gene has CDR1 SNHLY and CDR2 FYNNEI. The CDR3 covers 14 residues. CDR3 amino acids: CASASGGGYNEQFF. CDR3 in DNA: TGTGCCAGTGCTAGCGGGGGGGGATACAATGAGCAGTTCTTC. Full variable domain (outside the CDR3, taken from reference TRBV2 and TRBJ2-1): EPEVTQTPSHQVTQMGQEVILRCVPISNHLYFYWYRQILGQKVEFLVSFYNNEISEKSEIFDDQFSVERPDGSNFTLKIRSTKLEDSAMYFCASASGGGYNEQFFGPGTRLTVL.

In the case of this clone: Its ends do not fully match the called genes, so a read error is possible. J is TRBJ2-3 and V is TRBV3-1 (or the pseudogene TRBV3-2); no reliable D call. This CDR3 spans 15 amino acids. Germline V CDR1 and CDR2: LGHDT, YNNKEL (reference sequence). The CDR3 DNA reads as TGTGCCAGCAGCCAAGTCTCTAGTCCCACATATACGCAGTATTTT. Protein sequence: CASSQVSSPTYTQYF.

The J gene is TRBJ1-6, the V gene TRBV5-1, with TRBD1 matching 9 bases. Trimming removed 3 bases from V and 7 bases from J; junction bases left unmatched: 5. The CDR3 is 15 amino acids. Germline V CDR1 and CDR2: SGHRS, YFSETQ. The CDR3 loop reads CASSSWTGVNSPLHF. DNA of the CDR3: TGCGCCAGCAGCTCGTGGACAGGGGTCAATTCACCCCTCCACTTT.

This clone has a single count. V usage is TRBV30 and J usage is TRBJ1-2, with 11 bases lining up with TRBD1. The CDR3 has 14 residues. Germline V CDR1 and CDR2: GTSNPN, SVGIG (reference sequence). V lost 4 bases to trimming and J lost 6 bases; unmatched junction nucleotides: 7. This chain's CDR3 is CAWIRWTGGDGYTF. CDR3 in DNA: TGTGCCTGGATACGCTGGACAGGGGGCGATGGCTACACCTTC.

The CDR3 bases are TGTGCCAGCAGTGAACGGGGACAGAAAGAGACCCAGTACTTC. It yields the protein CASSERGQKETQYF. The chain couples TRBV6-1 to TRBJ2-5, with 7 bases fitting TRBD1. Germline V lookup: CDR1 MNHNS, CDR2 SASEGT. This CDR3 spans 14 amino acids. J was trimmed by 3 bases and V by 2 bases; bases with no gene match: 3.

This chain uses TRBV5-1 with TRBJ2-5; TRBD2 is a possible D gene (5 bases). Looked up from germline, CDR1 is SGHRS and CDR2 is YFSETQ. The CDR3 runs 17 residues. The germline V and J ends were trimmed by 6 bases and 2 bases, with 23 bases remaining between them. The CDR3 DNA sequence: TGCGCCAGCACCTCCGGGTATCTCCGTGGGGAGCAAGAGACCCAGTACTTC. Translation: CASTSGYLRGEQETQYF.

The chain uses TRBV7-8 and TRBJ2-5, with 8 bases fitting TRBD2. The CDR3 sequence is 13 residues long. Unmatched junction bases numbered 2, after V lost 3 bases and J lost 5 bases. Germline lookup yields CDR1 SGHVS and CDR2 FQNEAQ. CDR3 nucleotide sequence: TGTGCCAGCAGCTTCGGGGGGGAGGAGACCCAGTACTTC. It translates to CASSFGGEETQYF.

This chain links TRBV19 with TRBJ1-1, with unresolved D. This CDR3 comprises 13 residues. V lost 1 base to trimming and J lost 1 base, with 4 bases between them. Germline values: CDR1 LNHDA, CDR2 SQIVND (reference sequence). CDR3 nucleotides: TGTGCCAGTAGTATAGTACAGAACACTGAAGCTTTCTTT. The encoded protein is CASSIVQNTEAFF.

V usage is TRBV10-3 and J usage is TRBJ1-1, with TRBD1 matching 7 bases. The ends lost 0 bases at V and 7 bases at J; junction bases unmatched: 11. The length of the CDR3 is 16 residues. Germline loops: CDR1 ENHRY, CDR2 SYGVKD. This CDR3 reads CAISESPGGLEVEAFF. The CDR3 nucleotides read TGTGCCATCAGTGAGTCACCAGGGGGGCTAGAGGTTGAAGCTTTCTTT.

This clone was observed a single time. The gene calls are TRBV10-3 and TRBJ1-5, with 7 bases that match TRBD1. Trimming removed 10 bases from V and 3 bases from J; junction bases left unmatched: 12. The CDR3 is 15 amino acids. Per germline, CDR1 ENHRY and CDR2 SYGVKD. The CDR3 region is CATGEGQLNNQPQHF. CDR3 nucleotide sequence: TGTGCCACGGGAGAGGGACAGTTAAACAATCAGCCCCAGCATTTT.

The gene calls are TRBV30 and TRBJ1-2, with D hard to call. The CDR3 length is 14 residues. Trimming took 3 bases from V and 4 from J, leaving 15 bases between them. Germline V gene data show CDR1 as GTSNPN and CDR2 as SVGIG (reference sequence). The CDR3, as DNA: TGTGCCTGGAGGCCCGGACGGGGAACCTATGGCTACACCTTC. It encodes CAWRPGRGTYGYTF.

The gene calls are TRBV5-4 and TRBJ2-3; 7 bases match TRBD1. Germline CDR1 is SGHNT and CDR2 is YYREEE (reference sequence). V lost 6 bases to trimming and J lost 2 bases; unmatched junction nucleotides: 9. The CDR3 is made up of 15 amino acids. CDR3 sequence: CASNPRGTATDTQYF. CDR3 sequence (DNA): TGTGCCAGCAACCCGAGGGGGACAGCCACAGATACGCAGTATTTT.

A single count supports this clone. The genes are TRBV10-3 and TRBJ1-3; D is ambiguous. This CDR3 has 14 residues. From germline, CDR1 is ENHRY and CDR2 SYGVKD. V lost 7 bases and J lost 0, with 10 bases in between. CDR3 residues: CAINSSPSGNTIYF. The CDR3 DNA is TGTGCCATCAATTCTTCCCCCTCTGGAAACACCATATATTTT.

The chain is built from TRBV7-2 and TRBJ2-5; TRBD2 matches at 9 bases. The CDR3 contains 15 residues. Germline V gene sequence: CDR1 SGHTA, CDR2 FQGNSA. V trimming: 3 bases; J trimming: 5 bases; junction bases outside the gene matches: 7. The CDR3: CASSLGGGAYETQYF. The CDR3 region has the DNA TGTGCCAGCAGCTTGGGCGGGGGGGCCTATGAGACCCAGTACTTC.

The rearrangement joins TRBV6-2 or TRBV6-3 to TRBJ1-2, with D uncertain. Germline assignment: CDR1 MNHEY and CDR2 SVGEGT. This CDR3 has 16 amino acids. The V end lost 6 bases, the J end lost 4 bases, and 21 bases lay between the germline ends. CDR3 in DNA: TGTGCCAGCAGCCAAGCCTCAGGCGCTCCTCCCTATGGCTACACCTTC. Encoded protein: CASSQASGAPPYGYTF.

V gene TRBV2 combines with J gene TRBJ2-7; 8 bases match TRBD1. The germline CDR1 and CDR2 sequences are SNHLY and FYNNEI. This CDR3 spans 13 amino acids. After removal of 7 bases from V and 7 bases from J, the junction contained 9 bases not matched to a gene. CDR3 nucleotides: TGTGCCAGCAATTTTGTCAGGGGGCAGGAGCAGTACTTC. Its protein is CASNFVRGQEQYF.

The chain employs TRBV7-9 and TRBJ2-7, with 7 bases aligning to TRBD2. The CDR3 sequence is 16 residues long. Germline CDR1 reads SEHNR; CDR2 reads FQNEAQ (reference sequence). With V trimmed by 5 bases and J by 2 bases, 12 bases remained unmatched. The CDR3 DNA sequence: TGTGCCAGCAGCGCGTGGCTGGCGGGGGAGACCTACGAGCAGTACTTC. Protein product: CASSAWLAGETYEQYF.

The count of this clone is one. V usage is TRBV5-1 and J usage is TRBJ2-3, with D tentatively TRBD1 (6 bases). V was shortened by 2 bases and J by 0 bases, with 10 bases between the two germline ends. The V gene's germline CDR1 is SGHRS and CDR2 YFSETQ. The CDR3 has 15 amino acids. Here the CDR3 DNA reads TGCGCCAGCAGCTTCGGCAGGGGTAGCACAGATACGCAGTATTTT. Translation gives CASSFGRGSTDTQYF.

This clone appeared a few times. The chain links TRBV9 to TRBJ2-5, with 10 bases fitting TRBD2. V gave up 1 base and J gave up 4 bases; unmatched junction bases: 4. This CDR3 has 15 residues. Per germline, CDR1 SGDLS and CDR2 YYNGEE. In nucleotides, the CDR3 is TGTGCCAGCAGCGTATTAGCGGGGGGTGCAGAGACCCAGTACTTC. Its translation: CASSVLAGGAETQYF.

The chain is built from TRBV6-1 and TRBJ2-4; 9 bases are a match to TRBD1. Per the germline V gene, CDR1 is MNHNS and CDR2 is SASEGT. The CDR3 is made up of 15 amino acids. After removal of 3 bases from V and 8 bases from J, the junction contained 8 bases not matched to a gene. Here the CDR3 DNA reads TGTGCCAGCAGTGAGCCGGGACAGGGAAAGGACATTCAGTACTTC. Its translation is CASSEPGQGKDIQYF.

The chain employs TRBV4-2 and TRBJ2-1; tentative D call: TRBD2 (5 bases). This CDR3 comprises 13 residues. Trimming left V 0 bases short and J 10 bases short, with 10 bases between. The germline V gene encodes CDR1 LGHNA and CDR2 YNFKEQ. The CDR3 region is CASSQDRWREQFF. The CDR3 coding sequence is TGTGCCAGCAGCCAAGATAGGTGGAGGGAGCAGTTCTTC.

The chain couples TRBV5-1 to TRBJ2-2; 8 positions agree with TRBD1. The junction had 4 bases not matched to a gene; V was cut back by 0 bases and J by 6 bases. Germline loops: CDR1 SGHRS, CDR2 YFSETQ. This CDR3 has 15 amino acids. CDR3 region: CASSLAGQGAGELFF. CDR3 nucleotide sequence: TGCGCCAGCAGCTTGGCCGGACAGGGCGCCGGGGAGCTGTTTTTT. The whole variable domain, remainder taken from reference TRBV5-1 and TRBJ2-2, is KAGVTQTPRYLIKTRGQQVTLSCSPISGHRSVSWYQQTPGQGLQFLFEYFSETQRNKGNFPGRFSGRQFSNSRSEMNVSTLELGDSALYLCASSLAGQGAGELFFGEGSRLTVL.

This clone was counted between two and nine times. Here the CDR3 reads CASSLGGGADGYTF. The CDR3 DNA reads as TGTGCCAGCAGCTTAGGGGGGGGAGCGGATGGCTACACCTTC. The chain employs TRBV7-9 and TRBJ1-2; perhaps TRBD1 as D (5 bases). V was clipped by 1 base and J by 6 bases, with 12 bases between them. The CDR3 loop spans 14 amino acids. In germline, CDR1 is SEHNR, CDR2 FQNEAQ (reference sequence).

A few counts support this clone. The rearrangement links TRBV6-5 to TRBJ2-6, with D perhaps TRBD1 (6 bases). CDR1 and CDR2 from the germline V gene are MNHEY and SVGAGI. With 6 bases removed from V and 3 bases from J, the gap between germline ends came to 12 bases. There are 15 residues in the CDR3. The CDR3 reads CASRLRGFGANVLTF. The CDR3 coding sequence is TGTGCCAGCAGACTCAGGGGATTTGGGGCCAACGTCCTGACTTTC.